The 32 T cell receptor beta chains in this list originate from one sample, sequenced in a study of memory CD4+ T cells and cytomegalovirus serostatus. The sort gate was single viable CD3+CD4+CD8-CD45RO+ cells for memory CD4+ T cells. Sequencing was performed with immunoSEQ multiplex PCR; in TCRdb, only in-frame clones are kept and a portion is missing. Of some 87,000 clones in the sample, roughly 80% were seen once. The sample comprised memory CD4+ T cells from blood. These receptors all come from an adult in good health and CMV-seropositive.

The chain has TRBV18 and TRBJ2-3; 8 positions match TRBD2. J was trimmed by 6 bases and V by 3 bases; bases with no gene match: 8. CDR1 KGHSH and CDR2 LQKENI come from the germline V gene. This CDR3 comprises 15 residues. Here the CDR3 DNA reads TGTGCCAGCTCACCGAACAGCGGGAGCGCGGATACGCAGTATTTT. Its translation is CASSPNSGSADTQYF. The full variable domain, with the rest looked up from reference TRBV18 and TRBJ2-3, is NAGVMQNPRHLVRRRGQEARLRCSPMKGHSHVYWYRQLPEEGLKFMVYLQKENIIDESGMPKERFSAEFPKEGPSILRIQQVVRGDSAAYFCASSPNSGSADTQYFGPGTRLTVL.

This chain connects TRBV7-3 to TRBJ2-2, with TRBD2 identical over 11 bases. The trim removed 0 bases at V and 6 bases at J, leaving 3 bases unmatched. CDR1 and CDR2 (germline): SGHTA, FQGTGA. CDR3 length equals 16 residues. CDR3: CASSLTSGRAPGELFF. DNA of the CDR3: TGTGCCAGCAGCTTAACTAGCGGGAGGGCCCCCGGGGAGCTGTTTTTT.

The chain joins TRBV29-1 to TRBJ2-7; D not certain. Germline CDR1 SQVTM, CDR2 ANQGSEA. The V gene lost 5 bases and the J gene lost 0 bases, with 8 bases spanning the gap. The CDR3 has 12 amino acids. CDR3 nucleotides: TGCAGCGTTCGACACCCCTCCTACGAGCAGTACTTC. As protein: CSVRHPSYEQYF.

The gene calls are TRBV28 and TRBJ2-7; 8 positions agree with TRBD1. CDR1 MDHEN and CDR2 SYDVKM come from the germline V gene. V lost 7 bases to trimming and J lost 0 bases; unmatched junction nucleotides: 14. This CDR3 contains 17 residues. The CDR3 region is CASNPNPGQVSSYEQYF. DNA of the CDR3: TGTGCCAGCAATCCCAATCCGGGACAGGTGAGCTCCTACGAGCAGTACTTC.

J is TRBJ1-5 and V is TRBV27; D may be TRBD1 (6 bases). V lost 2 bases, J lost 4 bases, and 12 bases lay in between. This CDR3 region has 15 residues. Germline-derived CDR1 and CDR2 are MNHEY and SMNVEV (reference sequence). This CDR3 is CASSLDRSTNQPQHF. The CDR3 DNA sequence: TGTGCCAGCAGTTTAGACAGGTCGACAAATCAGCCCCAGCATTTT.

DNA of the CDR3: TGTGCCAGCAGTGAAGGAATCCAAAACAATGAGCAGTTCTTC. This sequence encodes CASSEGIQNNEQFF. V and J are TRBV2 and TRBJ2-1; no clear D gene. Germline lookup yields CDR1 SNHLY and CDR2 FYNNEI. The CDR3 loop spans 14 amino acids. V was cut by 1 base and J by 5 bases, with 9 bases left in between.

This clone has a handful of counts. This chain uses TRBV5-1 with TRBJ2-4; D perhaps matches TRBD1 (5 bases). Germline CDR1 SGHRS, CDR2 YFSETQ. This CDR3 region has 15 residues. Trimming shortened V by 2 bases and J by 7 bases, and 16 bases separated the two germline ends. CDR3 region: CASSLGDGPENIQYF. For the CDR3, the DNA is TGCGCCAGCAGCTTAGGGGATGGCCCGGAGAACATTCAGTACTTC.

This clone was counted ten times or more. The chain carries TRBV9 and TRBJ1-3; 9 bases agree with TRBD1. Looked up from germline, CDR1 is SGDLS and CDR2 is YYNGEE. The CDR3 spans 17 residues. The V segment lost 4 bases and the J segment 2 bases; nucleotides outside the gene matches: 10. CDR3 loop: CASSTREGTGPGNTIYF. The CDR3 DNA is TGTGCCAGCAGCACCAGAGAAGGGACAGGGCCTGGAAACACCATATATTTT.

In this sample, this clone turned up once. This chain's CDR3 is CASSFMGGGNQPQHF. DNA for the CDR3: TGTGCCAGCAGCTTTATGGGAGGTGGCAATCAGCCCCAGCATTTT. The chain carries TRBV7-2 and TRBJ1-5; D is ambiguous. CDR3 size: 15 residues. Trimming cost V 3 bases and J 2 bases, with 11 bases left between them. Germline V gives CDR1 SGHTA, CDR2 FQGNSA. The variable domain in full, with the rest retrieved from reference TRBV7-2 and TRBJ1-5, is GAGVSQSPSNKVTEKGKDVELRCDPISGHTALYWYRQSLGQGLEFLIYFQGNSAPDKSGLPSDRFSAERTGGSVSTLTIQRTQQEDSAVYLCASSFMGGGNQPQHFGDGTRLSIL.

This clone turned up a few times. The chain has TRBV5-1 and TRBJ2-2; 8 bases are shared with TRBD1. This CDR3 is built from 16 residues. The V gene end was trimmed by 2 bases and the J gene end by 3 bases; junction bases not matched to a gene: 6. Germline V CDR1 and CDR2: SGHRS, YFSETQ. The CDR3 nucleotides read TGCGCCAGCAGCTTTGGTACAGGGGGTTACACCGGGGAGCTGTTTTTT. It translates to CASSFGTGGYTGELFF. Full variable domain (missing parts from reference TRBV5-1 and TRBJ2-2): KAGVTQTPRYLIKTRGQQVTLSCSPISGHRSVSWYQQTPGQGLQFLFEYFSETQRNKGNFPGRFSGRQFSNSRSEMNVSTLELGDSALYLCASSFGTGGYTGELFFGEGSRLTVL.

The J gene is TRBJ1-2, the V gene TRBV6-1; 8 nucleotides line up with TRBD1. Germline values: CDR1 MNHNS, CDR2 SASEGT. The ends lost 7 bases at V and 8 bases at J; junction bases unmatched: 12. This CDR3 has 14 amino acids. CDR3 in amino acids: CASTQRDRLIGYTF. The CDR3 DNA reads as TGTGCCAGCACCCAGAGGGACAGGCTCATCGGCTACACCTTC.

In DNA form, the CDR3 reads TGTGCCAGCGGACCCCAGCAGGATAGCAATCAGCCCCAGCATTTT. Translating it yields CASGPQQDSNQPQHF. The chain joins TRBV6-1 to TRBJ1-5; D is unresolved. The CDR3 contains 15 residues. Per the germline V gene, CDR1 is MNHNS and CDR2 is SASEGT. The ends were cut back, 8 bases at V and 0 bases at J, with 14 bases in the middle.

The chain is built from TRBV28 and TRBJ2-7; 7 positions match TRBD1. Germline assignment: CDR1 MDHEN and CDR2 SYDVKM. Trimming took 3 bases from V and 6 from J; bases not matched to a gene: 8. The CDR3 contains 14 residues. CDR3 residues: CASSLTTNRGEQYF. CDR3 DNA: TGTGCCAGCAGTTTGACTACGAACAGGGGCGAGCAGTACTTC.

The J gene is TRBJ2-2, the V gene TRBV5-1; TRBD2 matches at 12 bases. Germline V gene data show CDR1 as SGHRS and CDR2 as YFSETQ. There are 18 residues in the CDR3. J lost 0 bases, V lost 2 bases, and 5 bases had no gene match. The DNA of the CDR3 is TGCGCCAGCAGCTTTGGCCTAGCGGGAGGGACGAACACCGGGGAGCTGTTTTTT. Its protein product is CASSFGLAGGTNTGELFF.

The V call is TRBV28, the J call TRBJ2-3; D not certain. From germline, CDR1 is MDHEN and CDR2 SYDVKM. The V end lost 3 bases, the J end lost 0 bases, and 10 bases lay between the germline ends. The CDR3 covers 15 residues. The CDR3 DNA sequence: TGTGCCAGCAGTTTCGGGCTACGAAGCACAGATACGCAGTATTTT. Translating gives CASSFGLRSTDTQYF. The variable domain in full, completed from reference TRBV28 and TRBJ2-3, reads DVKVTQSSRYLVKRTGEKVFLECVQDMDHENMFWYRQDPGLGLRLIYFSYDVKMKEKGDIPEGYSVSREKKERFSLILESASTNQTSMYLCASSFGLRSTDTQYFGPGTRLTVL.

The chain carries TRBV6-1 and TRBJ1-3, with D possibly matching TRBD1 (6 bases). The germline V gene has CDR1 MNHNS and CDR2 SASEGT. Trimming left V 4 bases short and J 1 base short, with 11 bases between. The CDR3 has 15 amino acids. The chain's CDR3 is CASSAGQQSGNTIYF. The CDR3 nucleotides read TGTGCCAGCAGTGCCGGACAGCAATCTGGAAACACCATATATTTT.

The rearrangement joins TRBV28 to TRBJ2-3, with 8 bases identical to TRBD2. The V segment lost 6 bases and the J segment 2 bases; nucleotides outside the gene matches: 13. The V gene's germline CDR1 is MDHEN and CDR2 SYDVKM. This CDR3 is built from 17 residues. The CDR3 spells CASSSHTAGEHTDTQYF. The CDR3 DNA is TGTGCCAGCAGCTCTCACACAGCGGGAGAGCACACAGATACGCAGTATTTT.

The rearrangement uses TRBV28 and TRBJ2-7; maybe TRBD2 (5 bases). Germline lookup yields CDR1 MDHEN and CDR2 SYDVKM. Trimming stripped 4 bases from V and 3 bases from J, with 19 bases between. The CDR3 runs 16 residues. DNA for the CDR3: TGTGCCAGCAGTTCCCCCCAACGACGGGGTTACTACGAGCAGTACTTC. Its protein is CASSSPQRRGYYEQYF.

V usage is TRBV5-1 and J usage is TRBJ1-2, with a weak D call TRBD1 (5 bases). Germline V lookup: CDR1 SGHRS, CDR2 YFSETQ. The CDR3 runs 12 residues. V lost 3 bases and J lost 8, with 11 bases in between. CDR3 loop: CASSYGDGGYTF. CDR3 coding DNA: TGCGCCAGCAGCTACGGGGACGGGGGCTACACCTTC.

The V gene is TRBV6-1, the J gene TRBJ1-4; 9 nucleotides agree with TRBD1. Losses at the gene ends were 9 bases for V and 3 bases for J; bases not matched to a gene: 5. CDR1 MNHNS and CDR2 SASEGT come from the germline V gene. This CDR3 has 14 residues. The CDR3 spells CASTGGLANEKLFF. The CDR3 DNA sequence: TGTGCCAGTACAGGGGGCTTGGCTAATGAAAAACTGTTTTTT.

This clone was observed once. The rearrangement uses TRBV15 and TRBJ2-5; D possibly corresponds to TRBD1 (6 bases). V lost 0 bases, J lost 1 base, and 15 bases lay in between. This CDR3 contains 17 residues. Germline V CDR1 and CDR2: LNHNV, YYDKDF (reference sequence). The CDR3 DNA reads TGTGCCACCAGCAGAGATAAGGGCAGGGGATCCCAAGAGACCCAGTACTTC. Its protein product is CATSRDKGRGSQETQYF. Full variable domain (rest looked up from reference TRBV15 and TRBJ2-5): DAMVIQNPRYQVTQFGKPVTLSCSQTLNHNVMYWYQQKSSQAPKLLFHYYDKDFNNEADTPDNFQSRRPNTSFCFLDIRSPGLGDTAMYLCATSRDKGRGSQETQYFGPGTRLLVL.

The V gene is TRBV4-2, the J gene TRBJ1-1, with 9 bases identical to TRBD1. The CDR3 consists of 14 residues. After removal of 4 bases from V and 6 bases from J, the junction contained 6 bases not matched to a gene. CDR1 and CDR2 from the germline V gene are LGHNA and YNFKEQ. This CDR3 is CASSPTDRGAEAFF. CDR3 DNA sequence: TGTGCCAGCAGCCCTACGGACAGGGGAGCTGAAGCTTTCTTT.

V usage is TRBV9 and J usage is TRBJ2-3; unclear D gene. Trimming left V 0 bases short and J 10 bases short, with 12 bases between. The germline CDR1 and CDR2 sequences are SGDLS and YYNGEE. The CDR3 is made up of 13 amino acids. The CDR3 region has the DNA TGTGCCAGCAGCGTAGTCGAGGACGCGGCGCAGTATTTT. Encoded protein: CASSVVEDAAQYF.

The chain combines TRBV11-2 with TRBJ2-7, with TRBD2 identical over 9 bases. The CDR3 consists of 17 residues. After removal of 1 base from V and 5 bases from J, the junction contained 12 bases not matched to a gene. Germline V CDR1 and CDR2: SGHAT, FQNNGV. In nucleotides, the CDR3 is TGTGCCAGCAGCTTAGGAGCGGGCGGGAGGGCGCAGAACGAGCAGTACTTC. This codes for CASSLGAGGRAQNEQYF.

The chain combines TRBV28 with TRBJ1-2; 7 positions match TRBD1. Germline CDR1 MDHEN, CDR2 SYDVKM. J gave up 4 bases and V 11 bases, and 7 bases lay outside the gene matches. The CDR3 is 12 residues long. The CDR3 reads CAARGRIYGYTF. Written as DNA, the CDR3 is TGTGCCGCAAGGGGGCGCATCTATGGCTACACCTTC.

The chain links TRBV6-5 to TRBJ1-1; 7 nucleotides line up with TRBD1. Germline assignment: CDR1 MNHEY and CDR2 SVGAGI. J was trimmed by 5 bases and V by 0 bases; bases with no gene match: 9. The CDR3 is made up of 16 amino acids. The CDR3 region is CASSYSGGAGGTEAFF. CDR3 coding DNA: TGTGCCAGCAGTTACTCAGGGGGCGCAGGGGGAACTGAAGCTTTCTTT.

The V call is TRBV9, the J call TRBJ2-1; D might be TRBD1 or TRBD2, each matching 5 bases. The germline V and J ends were trimmed by 2 bases and 8 bases, with 17 bases remaining between them. This CDR3 has 15 amino acids. The germline gives CDR1 SGDLS, CDR2 YYNGEE. Written as DNA, the CDR3 is TGTGCCAGCAGCGTGGGGTGGGGCCTGGGACATGAGCAGTTCTTC. Protein: CASSVGWGLGHEQFF.

This clone is a singleton in its sample. CDR3 sequence: CASSGTSVGEQFF. CDR3 bases: TGTGCCAGCTCCGGGACTAGCGTTGGTGAGCAGTTCTTC. The chain couples TRBV2 to TRBJ2-1; TRBD2 agrees at 10 bases. CDR3 length equals 13 residues. Germline V CDR1 and CDR2: SNHLY, FYNNEI. The V and J ends lost 8 bases and 9 bases, in that order; junction bases with no gene match: 7.

This chain uses TRBV7-3 with TRBJ2-1; TRBD2 matches at 9 bases. This CDR3 contains 16 residues. Germline CDR1 and CDR2: SGHTA and FQGTGA. J gave up 8 bases and V 1 base, and 9 bases lay outside the gene matches. The DNA for the CDR3 is TGTGCCAGCAGCTTAATGCGCGGGAGGGGTAACGATGAGCAGTTCTTC. This gives the protein CASSLMRGRGNDEQFF. Full variable domain (outside the CDR3, taken from reference TRBV7-3 and TRBJ2-1): GAGVSQTPSNKVTEKGKYVELRCDPISGHTALYWYRQSLGQGPEFLIYFQGTGAADDSGLPNDRFFAVRPEGSVSTLKIQRTERGDSAVYLCASSLMRGRGNDEQFFGPGTRLTVL.

In the case of this clone: The identical CDR3 is also encoded by other nucleotide sequences in the sample. The V call is TRBV5-1, the J call TRBJ2-5, with 9 bases aligning to TRBD2. CDR3 size: 14 residues. Germline V gene sequence: CDR1 SGHRS, CDR2 YFSETQ. The trim removed 2 bases at V and 5 bases at J, leaving 4 bases unmatched. The CDR3 sequence: CASSLAGGGETQYF. Written as DNA, the CDR3 is TGCGCCAGCAGCTTAGCGGGAGGCGGGGAGACCCAGTACTTC. The entire variable domain, with the rest obtained from reference TRBV5-1 and TRBJ2-5, is as follows: KAGVTQTPRYLIKTRGQQVTLSCSPISGHRSVSWYQQTPGQGLQFLFEYFSETQRNKGNFPGRFSGRQFSNSRSEMNVSTLELGDSALYLCASSLAGGGETQYFGPGTRLLVL.

The chain recombines TRBV7-9 with TRBJ1-5; TRBD1 might be the D (5 bases). Germline V CDR1 and CDR2: SEHNR, FQNEAQ (reference sequence). The V end lost 6 bases, the J end lost 4 bases, and 16 bases lay between the germline ends. The CDR3 runs to 15 residues. The CDR3 is CASSLTGQPNQPQHF. CDR3 DNA: TGTGCCAGCAGTCTCACGGGGCAGCCGAATCAGCCCCAGCATTTT.

In DNA form, the CDR3 reads TGTGCCAGCAGCGAGGGCAGGTTCTATGGCTACACCTTC. It specifies CASSEGRFYGYTF. The chain employs TRBV14 and TRBJ1-2, with unresolved D. In germline, CDR1 is SGHDN, CDR2 FVKESK. CDR3 length: 13 amino acids. V dropped 5 bases and J dropped 4 bases, with 11 bases sitting between them.